The clone carrying this T cell receptor (beta chain) was counted ten times or more. Its antigen is unknown. The trim removed 6 bases at V and 6 bases at J, leaving 1 base unmatched. This CDR3 is 12 amino acids long. This entry comes from a study of spatial heterogeneity in lung cancer. Study-wide results and caveats: Among blood samples, ubiquitous expanded tumor TCRs appeared more at resection than at follow-up.

Time point described: sample taken at primary tumor resection. TCRdb re-called the 5' RACE reads with MiXCR, one entry per CDR3 protein. The data hold roughly 80,000 distinct CDR3 sequences, with under 8.5% observed a single time. The rearrangement uses TRBV12-3 or TRBV12-4 and TRBJ2-1, with TRBD1 matching over 8 bases. This specimen consisted of PBMCs, obtained at surgery. The TCR originated in a male donor with early-stage non-small cell lung cancer. The CDR3 loop is CASRTGGNEQFF. As DNA, the CDR3 is TGTGCCAGCAGAACAGGGGGCAATGAGCAGTTCTTC.